This TCR beta chain was sequenced for a study of blood T cell repertoires in COVID-19. Deletions cut 0 bases from V and 5 bases from J, with 11 bases between. Per germline, CDR1 SGHRS and CDR2 YFSETQ. The CDR3 loop spans 14 amino acids. Clones were sequenced by immunoSEQ multiplex PCR, and TCRdb holds only the in-frame ones, with some missing. The profile shows roughly 250,000 clones, about 82% of them singletons. The receptor was derived from a woman aged 45-60 years who had recovered from COVID-19. Input material: PBMCs or T cells enriched from blood (not recorded which). V usage is TRBV5-1 and J usage is TRBJ2-5; perhaps TRBD1 as D (6 bases). The CDR3 DNA follows: TGCGCCAGCAGCTTGGGGGCGCAGGGGGAGACCCAGTACTTC. It codes for CASSLGAQGETQYF.